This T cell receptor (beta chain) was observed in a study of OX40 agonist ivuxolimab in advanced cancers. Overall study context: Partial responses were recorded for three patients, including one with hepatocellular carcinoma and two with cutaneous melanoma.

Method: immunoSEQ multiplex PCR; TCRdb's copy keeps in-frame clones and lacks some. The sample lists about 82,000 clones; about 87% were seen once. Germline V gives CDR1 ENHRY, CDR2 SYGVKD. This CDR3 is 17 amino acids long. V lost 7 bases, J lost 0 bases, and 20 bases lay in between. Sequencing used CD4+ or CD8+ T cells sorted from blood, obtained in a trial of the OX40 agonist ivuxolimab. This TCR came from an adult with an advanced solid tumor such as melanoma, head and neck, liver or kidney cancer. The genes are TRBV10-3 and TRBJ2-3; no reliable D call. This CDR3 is CAINVAGSIASTDTQYF. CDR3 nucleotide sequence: TGTGCCATCAACGTTGCCGGGTCGATAGCTAGCACAGATACGCAGTATTTT.